The entry that follows covers one T cell receptor (beta chain) sequence. CDR3 size: 16 residues. Germline V gene lookup returns CDR1 GTSNPN and CDR2 SVGIG (reference sequence). Trimming took 5 bases from V and 2 from J, leaving 21 bases between them. These data originate in a study of T cell changes during pregnancy in multiple sclerosis. Measured with immunoSEQ multiplex PCR; TCRdb has only the in-frame clones, and not every one. Among 95,000 to 100,000 clones listed, 92% were seen once. The receptor's source is a female donor in good health, enrolled as a control in a pregnancy study. V gene TRBV30 combines with J gene TRBJ1-1; no reliable D call. The specimen comprised peripheral blood, sampled after pregnancy. CDR3 sequence (DNA): TGTGCCTGGGGGCCAAGTCGGTCAGGACTAAACACTGAAGCTTTCTTT. Translation: CAWGPSRSGLNTEAFF.